The clone carrying this T cell receptor beta chain turned up a few times. Its target is unknown. The source of the sample is a study of naive and memory T cell subsets. Study-wide points: Over 95% of naive TCR sequences appeared only once after error correction, unlike memory subsets.

The beta constant-region primer was an equimolar mix of two oligonucleotides covering TRBC1 and TRBC2. Ligated cDNA was amplified by four rounds of PCR with nested alpha and beta constant-region primers and SP2. Each CDR3 protein is one row after TCRdb ran MiXCR on the UMI-ligation and nested PCR reads. The table lists about 82,000 distinct CDR3 sequences, approximately 9.2% of them singletons, with over 1% in the top ten. Trimming removed 4 bases from V and 4 bases from J, with 12 bases in between. Germline V gene data show CDR1 as MNHEY and CDR2 as SMNVEV (reference sequence). CDR3 length: 14 residues.

V and J are TRBV27 and TRBJ2-3; D gene uncertain. Material: naive CD8+ T cells from blood. The TCR comes from a human donor in good health. CDR3: CASSSTVGADTQYF. The CDR3 bases are TGTGCCAGCAGTTCGACCGTAGGAGCAGATACGCAGTATTTT.